The 28 T cell receptor beta chains below were found in one sample sequenced in a study of cytomegalovirus exposure and HLA in healthy donors. Profiling relied on immunoSEQ multiplex PCR, and the TCRdb table lists in-frame clones only, not all of them. The sample gives 150,000 to 200,000 clones, 80% to 90% of which show up once; 1.2% is in the top ten. The sample consisted of PBMCs. The receptors derive from a young woman in good health and CMV-seronegative.

CDR3 protein: CASSPISGETQYF. CDR3 nucleotide sequence: TGTGCCAGCAGTCCGATATCGGGGGAGACCCAGTACTTC. This sequence joins TRBV6-6 and TRBJ2-5; D possibly corresponds to TRBD2 (5 bases). The CDR3 is 13 residues long. Trimming removed 5 bases at V and 5 bases at J, with 12 bases between. From germline, CDR1 is MNHNY and CDR2 SVGAGI (reference sequence).

The chain couples TRBV2 to TRBJ1-1; possibly TRBD1 for D (6 bases). This CDR3 is 15 amino acids long. Germline CDR1 reads SNHLY; CDR2 reads FYNNEI. V was pared by 8 bases and J by 1 base, with 17 bases between. This chain's CDR3 is CASGRRQAQNTEAFF. CDR3 nucleotides: TGTGCCAGCGGGCGCAGACAGGCTCAGAACACTGAAGCTTTCTTT.

The V call is TRBV15, the J call TRBJ2-7; 9 nucleotides align to TRBD1. CDR1 is LNHNV, CDR2 YYDKDF, per germline (reference sequence). Trimming removed 0 bases from V and 5 bases from J; junction bases left unmatched: 5. This CDR3 has 15 amino acids. CDR3 sequence (DNA): TGTGCCACCAGCAGAGACAACAGGGGGCGGAACGAGCAGTACTTC. It encodes CATSRDNRGRNEQYF. The variable domain in full, with the rest retrieved from reference TRBV15 and TRBJ2-7, is DAMVIQNPRYQVTQFGKPVTLSCSQTLNHNVMYWYQQKSSQAPKLLFHYYDKDFNNEADTPDNFQSRRPNTSFCFLDIRSPGLGDTAMYLCATSRDNRGRNEQYFGPGTRLTVT.

The CDR3 region has the DNA TGTGCCAGCAGTATGGGCCCAGGGCCCCAGCATTTT. Protein sequence: CASSMGPGPQHF. The J gene is TRBJ1-5, the V gene TRBV6-1, with D unclear. This CDR3 is built from 12 residues. Germline V gene sequence: CDR1 MNHNS, CDR2 SASEGT. V was shortened by 5 bases and J by 9 bases, with 11 bases between the two germline ends.

The chain recombines TRBV7-3 with TRBJ2-3; 10 bases match TRBD2. V lost 2 bases and J lost 2; bases outside the gene matches: 4. The CDR3 extends over 16 amino acids. From germline, CDR1 is SGHTA and CDR2 FQGTGA. CDR3 DNA: TGTGCCAGCAGCTTAGGCGGACTAGCGGCCACAGATACGCAGTATTTT. Its protein is CASSLGGLAATDTQYF.

The chain carries TRBV10-2 and TRBJ1-5; D perhaps matches TRBD1 (5 bases). The V gene's germline CDR1 is WSHSY and CDR2 SAAADI. The germline V and J ends were trimmed by 3 bases and 1 base, with 10 bases remaining between them. The CDR3 contains 15 residues. As DNA, the CDR3 is TGCGCCAGCAGTGACGGGGGGACGAGCAATCAGCCCCAGCATTTT. It yields the protein CASSDGGTSNQPQHF.

This chain links TRBV10-1 with TRBJ2-7, with TRBD1 identical over 9 bases. Trimming at V came to 6 bases and at J to 0 bases, leaving 3 bases not matched to a gene. The CDR3 length is 14 residues. The germline V gene encodes CDR1 WNHNN and CDR2 SYGVQD (reference sequence). For the CDR3, the DNA is TGCGCCAGCAGCCGGGACAGGGACTCCTACGAGCAGTACTTC. Amino acid sequence: CASSRDRDSYEQYF.

This chain uses TRBV5-1 with TRBJ2-7, with 7 bases matching TRBD1. Germline V CDR1 and CDR2: SGHRS, YFSETQ. The ends lost 3 bases at V and 0 bases at J; junction bases unmatched: 9. The CDR3 totals 16 residues. DNA for the CDR3: TGCGCCAGCAGCTCGGGGACAGCCCTGAGCTCCTACGAGCAGTACTTC. Translation gives CASSSGTALSSYEQYF.

The chain combines TRBV5-6 with TRBJ2-7, with D maybe TRBD2 (6 bases). The ends were cut back, 4 bases at V and 6 bases at J, with 14 bases in the middle. Germline assignment: CDR1 SGHDT and CDR2 YYEEEE. The CDR3 runs to 13 residues. CDR3 sequence: CASSAGTPLEQYF. DNA for the CDR3: TGTGCCAGCAGCGCCGGGACTCCCCTCGAGCAGTACTTC.

As regards this clone: Other DNA sequences in the same sample also yield this CDR3. V is TRBV6-5 and J is TRBJ2-2; 9 nucleotides line up with TRBD2. Trimming removed 11 bases from V and 5 bases from J; junction bases left unmatched: 9. CDR1 is MNHEY, CDR2 SVGAGI, per germline. The CDR3 is made up of 14 amino acids. Here the CDR3 DNA reads TGTGCCTCCCGCCCGACTAGCGGAACCGGGGAGCTGTTTTTT. Encoded protein: CASRPTSGTGELFF.

The rearrangement joins TRBV19 to TRBJ1-2, with a possible D match to TRBD1 (6 bases). CDR1 and CDR2 from the germline V gene are LNHDA and SQIVND (reference sequence). V was trimmed by 2 bases and J by 8 bases, leaving 21 bases between them. The CDR3 spans 16 residues. The CDR3 loop reads CASSIFPGTLYEGYTF. The DNA for the CDR3 is TGTGCCAGTAGTATATTTCCCGGGACACTTTACGAAGGCTACACCTTC.

This sequence joins TRBV2 and TRBJ2-7; maybe TRBD1 (7 bases). The V gene lost 7 bases and the J gene lost 4 bases, with 17 bases spanning the gap. Germline V gene lookup returns CDR1 SNHLY and CDR2 FYNNEI. This CDR3 comprises 14 residues. The CDR3 sequence is CASTRGRGIYEQYF. The CDR3 DNA sequence: TGTGCCAGCACGAGGGGGCGGGGAATTTACGAGCAGTACTTC.

CDR3: CASSYGAGVGTDTQYF. CDR3 DNA: TGTGCCAGCAGTTACGGAGCGGGAGTAGGGACAGATACGCAGTATTTT. J is TRBJ2-3 and V is TRBV6-6; the match to TRBD2 covers 8 bases. Germline loops: CDR1 MNHNY, CDR2 SVGAGI (reference sequence). CDR3 length equals 16 residues. The J segment lost 3 bases and the V segment lost 2 bases, leaving 7 bases of the junction unmatched.

V and J are TRBV19 and TRBJ2-2; possibly TRBD2 for D (6 bases). From germline, CDR1 is LNHDA and CDR2 SQIVND (reference sequence). The CDR3 extends over 16 amino acids. Trimming cost V 3 bases and J 0 bases, with 11 bases left between them. CDR3 coding DNA: TGTGCCAGTAGTATCCGGCCGGGAGCGAACACCGGGGAGCTGTTTTTT. Amino acid sequence: CASSIRPGANTGELFF.

The chain links TRBV5-4 to TRBJ2-5, with a possible D match to TRBD2 (7 bases). V lost 6 bases to trimming and J lost 5 bases, with 17 bases between them. The CDR3 is made up of 14 amino acids. Germline CDR1 SGHNT, CDR2 YYREEE (reference sequence). The CDR3 spells CASKPSGGVETQYF. CDR3 DNA: TGTGCCAGCAAACCTTCGGGGGGCGTGGAGACCCAGTACTTC.

J is TRBJ1-1 and V is TRBV6-5, with 7 bases that match TRBD1. The V and J ends lost 4 bases and 0 bases, in that order; junction bases with no gene match: 5. Germline loops: CDR1 MNHEY, CDR2 SVGAGI. The CDR3 runs to 15 residues. As DNA, the CDR3 is TGTGCCAGCAGTTCCCCGACAGGGATGAACACTGAAGCTTTCTTT. Translating gives CASSSPTGMNTEAFF.

This chain uses TRBV19 with TRBJ1-5; D not certain. Trimming cost V 1 base and J 9 bases, with 10 bases left between them. Germline V gene data show CDR1 as LNHDA and CDR2 as SQIVND (reference sequence). This CDR3 comprises 13 residues. The CDR3 here is CASSIVGSRPQHF. CDR3 DNA sequence: TGTGCCAGTAGTATAGTCGGGTCTCGGCCCCAGCATTTT.

The chain joins TRBV5-1 to TRBJ2-7, with 14 positions matching TRBD2. This CDR3 region has 15 residues. The ends lost 3 bases at V and 3 bases at J; junction bases unmatched: 2. Germline loops: CDR1 SGHRS, CDR2 YFSETQ. This CDR3 reads CASSWGTSGGYEQYF. The CDR3 coding sequence is TGCGCCAGCAGCTGGGGGACTAGCGGGGGCTACGAGCAGTACTTC.

This clone appeared once. The chain employs TRBV11-2 and TRBJ1-5; 10 nucleotides align to TRBD1. The CDR3 totals 16 residues. Germline CDR1 and CDR2: SGHAT and FQNNGV. Losses at the gene ends were 1 base for V and 4 bases for J; bases not matched to a gene: 4. The CDR3 here is CASSLGQGAGNQPQHF. CDR3 bases: TGTGCCAGCAGCTTAGGACAGGGGGCGGGAAATCAGCCCCAGCATTTT.

The chain joins TRBV6-1 to TRBJ1-2, with 7 nucleotides matching TRBD1. The CDR3 spans 13 residues. CDR1 and CDR2 from the germline V gene are MNHNS and SASEGT. V shed 5 bases and J 3 bases; nucleotides not matched to a gene: 3. The CDR3 loop reads CASSSGQDYGYTF. In nucleotides, the CDR3 is TGTGCCAGCAGTTCAGGACAGGACTATGGCTACACCTTC.

The V gene is TRBV7-3, the J gene TRBJ2-7; 10 nucleotides align to TRBD1. The V gene's germline CDR1 is SGHTA and CDR2 FQGTGA. The CDR3 sequence is 14 residues long. V lost 6 bases and J lost 7; bases outside the gene matches: 9. The CDR3 sequence: CASSSGTGVGEQYF. In nucleotides, the CDR3 is TGTGCCAGCAGTTCCGGGACAGGGGTGGGTGAGCAGTACTTC.

V usage is TRBV7-3 and J usage is TRBJ2-3; D might be TRBD1 (5 bases). V was shortened by 6 bases and J by 2 bases, with 12 bases between the two germline ends. Germline V gene sequence: CDR1 SGHTA, CDR2 FQGTGA. This CDR3 has 14 residues. The CDR3: CASSGVGHTDTQYF. The CDR3, as DNA: TGTGCCAGCAGTGGGGTGGGGCACACAGATACGCAGTATTTT.

This clone has only one observation. The chain has TRBV11-3 and TRBJ1-1, with D uncertain. The CDR3 covers 13 residues. V shed 1 base and J shed 7 bases, with 10 bases lying between them. CDR1 and CDR2 from the germline V gene are SGHNT and YENEEA. The CDR3 region is CASSLGARGEAFF. For the CDR3, the DNA is TGTGCCAGCAGCTTAGGGGCCCGGGGTGAAGCTTTCTTT.

A single count supports this clone. The rearrangement uses TRBV11-3 and TRBJ2-3, with 7 bases lining up with TRBD2. V lost 3 bases and J lost 5; bases outside the gene matches: 2. The CDR3 sequence is 13 residues long. Looked up from germline, CDR1 is SGHNT and CDR2 is YENEEA. Here the CDR3 DNA reads TGTGCCAGCAGCTTCCGGGGGGAAGATACGCAGTATTTT. Protein product: CASSFRGEDTQYF.

This rearrangement joins TRBV6-5 to TRBJ1-1; no reliable D call. V was pared by 0 bases and J by 0 bases, with 5 bases between. The CDR3 runs 14 residues. Per germline, CDR1 MNHEY and CDR2 SVGAGI. The DNA of the CDR3 is TGTGCCAGCAGTTACTCGCGGTTGAACACTGAAGCTTTCTTT. Its protein is CASSYSRLNTEAFF.

The chain employs TRBV10-1 and TRBJ2-5; D is perhaps TRBD2 (7 bases). There are 17 residues in the CDR3. The V and J ends lost 0 bases and 1 base respectively, with 15 bases between them. Germline V gives CDR1 WNHNN, CDR2 SYGVQD (reference sequence). CDR3 DNA sequence: TGCGCCAGCAGTGAGTCGACTCGGGCGGGGGCCCAAGAGACCCAGTACTTC. Amino acids: CASSESTRAGAQETQYF.

The rearrangement joins TRBV4-1 to TRBJ2-1, with 10 positions matching TRBD1. The V and J ends lost 2 bases and 8 bases, in that order; junction bases with no gene match: 15. Looked up from germline, CDR1 is MGHRA and CDR2 is YSYEKL. CDR3 length equals 18 residues. In DNA, the CDR3 is TGCGCCAGCAGCCAAAAGCGACAGGGGGCAGTGCACAATGATGAGCAGTTCTTC. Translated: CASSQKRQGAVHNDEQFF.

The chain employs TRBV7-9 and TRBJ2-7; 10 positions match TRBD1. Germline CDR1 reads SEHNR; CDR2 reads FQNEAQ (reference sequence). The V and J ends lost 4 bases and 6 bases, in that order; junction bases with no gene match: 3. This CDR3 region has 13 residues. The CDR3 nucleotides read TGTGCCAGCAGCTCTAGGACAGGGGGCGAGCAGTACTTC. Translated, it gives CASSSRTGGEQYF. Full variable domain (outside the CDR3, taken from reference TRBV7-9 and TRBJ2-7): DTGVSQNPRHKITKRGQNVTFRCDPISEHNRLYWYRQTLGQGPEFLTYFQNEAQLEKSRLLSDRFSAERPKGSFSTLEIQRTEQGDSAMYLCASSSRTGGEQYFGPGTRLTVT.